The TCR beta chain under discussion was sequenced for a study of CD8+ T cells in alopecia areata. Study conclusions and caveats: Sequences from scalp samples also cover resident alphabeta T cells of normal skin.

Sequencing templates came from extracted RNA that was reverse transcribed into cDNA. Assay used: immunoSEQ multiplex PCR; TCRdb lists only in-frame clones, some missing. The sample carries about 250,000 clones, 60% recorded once. A few counts support this clone. Its cognate antigen is unknown. The treatment here: oral pan-JAK inhibitor, 5-10 mg twice daily. V was cut by 2 bases and J by 4 bases, with 11 bases left in between. CDR3 size: 13 residues. Germline V gives CDR1 SQVTM, CDR2 ANQGSEA. This TCR was sampled from a human donor with alopecia areata. This material consisted of CD4+ T cells sorted from blood, taken at approximately week 52, from a patient treated with tofacitinib. V and J are TRBV29-1 and TRBJ1-1; D possibly corresponds to TRBD1 (5 bases). The CDR3 region is CSVETGTATEAFF. In DNA, the CDR3 is TGCAGCGTTGAAACTGGGACGGCCACTGAAGCTTTCTTT.